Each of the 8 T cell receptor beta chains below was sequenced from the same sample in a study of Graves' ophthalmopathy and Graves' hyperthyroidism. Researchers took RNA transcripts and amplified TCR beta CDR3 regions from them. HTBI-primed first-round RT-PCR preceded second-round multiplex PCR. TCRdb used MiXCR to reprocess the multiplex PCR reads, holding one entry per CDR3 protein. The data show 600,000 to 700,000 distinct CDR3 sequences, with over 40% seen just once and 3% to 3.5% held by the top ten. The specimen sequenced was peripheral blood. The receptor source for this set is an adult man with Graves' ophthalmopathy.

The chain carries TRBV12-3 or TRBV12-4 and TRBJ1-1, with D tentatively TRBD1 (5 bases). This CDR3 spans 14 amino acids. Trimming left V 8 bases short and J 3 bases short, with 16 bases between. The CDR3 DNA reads TGTGCCAGCTCCCGAGGGGATTCTTACACTGAAGCTTTCTTT. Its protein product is CASSRGDSYTEAFF.

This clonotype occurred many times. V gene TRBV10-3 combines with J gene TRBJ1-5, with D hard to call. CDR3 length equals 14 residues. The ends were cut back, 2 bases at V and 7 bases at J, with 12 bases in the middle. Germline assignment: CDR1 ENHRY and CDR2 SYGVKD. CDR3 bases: TGTGCCATCAGTGAGAGGGCTGGCGACCAGCCCCAGCATTTT. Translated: CAISERAGDQPQHF.

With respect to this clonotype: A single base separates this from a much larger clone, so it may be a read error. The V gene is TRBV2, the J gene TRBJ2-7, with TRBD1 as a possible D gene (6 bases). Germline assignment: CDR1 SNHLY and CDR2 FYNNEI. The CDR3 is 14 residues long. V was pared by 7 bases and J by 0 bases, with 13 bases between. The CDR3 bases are TGTGCCAGCAACAGGGACGAGGGCTCCTACGAGCAGTACTTC. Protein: CASNRDEGSYEQYF.

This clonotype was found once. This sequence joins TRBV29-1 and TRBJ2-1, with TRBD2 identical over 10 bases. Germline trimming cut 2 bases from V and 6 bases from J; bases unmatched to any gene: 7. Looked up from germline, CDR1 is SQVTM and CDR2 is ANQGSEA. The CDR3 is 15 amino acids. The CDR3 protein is CSVEKREGGGNEQFF. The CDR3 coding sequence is TGCAGCGTTGAAAAGCGGGAGGGGGGTGGCAATGAGCAGTTCTTC.

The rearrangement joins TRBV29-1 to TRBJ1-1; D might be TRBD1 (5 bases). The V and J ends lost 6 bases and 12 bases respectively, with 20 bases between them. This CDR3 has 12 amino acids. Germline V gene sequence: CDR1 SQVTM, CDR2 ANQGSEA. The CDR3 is CSVVWRGLKTFF. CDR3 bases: TGCAGCGTGGTGTGGAGGGGACTGAAAACTTTCTTT.

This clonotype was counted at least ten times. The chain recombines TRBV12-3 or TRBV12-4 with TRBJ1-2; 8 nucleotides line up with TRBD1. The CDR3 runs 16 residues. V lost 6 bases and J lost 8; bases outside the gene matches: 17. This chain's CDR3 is CASSLGQGRSVWGYTF. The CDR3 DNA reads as TGTGCCAGCAGCCTAGGACAGGGCCGGAGTGTGTGGGGCTACACCTTC.

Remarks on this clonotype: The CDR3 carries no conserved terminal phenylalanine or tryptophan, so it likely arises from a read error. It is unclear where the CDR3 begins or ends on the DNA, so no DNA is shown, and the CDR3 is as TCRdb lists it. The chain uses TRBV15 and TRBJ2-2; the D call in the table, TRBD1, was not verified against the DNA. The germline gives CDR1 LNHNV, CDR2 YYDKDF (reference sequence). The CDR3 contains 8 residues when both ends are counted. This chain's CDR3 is CATSREGQ.

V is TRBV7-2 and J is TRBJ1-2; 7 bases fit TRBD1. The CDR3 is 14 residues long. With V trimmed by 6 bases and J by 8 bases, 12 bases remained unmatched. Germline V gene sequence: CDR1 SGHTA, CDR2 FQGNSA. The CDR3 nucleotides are TGTGCCAGCAGTTTGGTAGGGGGCGCGTACGGCTACACCTTC. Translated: CASSLVGGAYGYTF.